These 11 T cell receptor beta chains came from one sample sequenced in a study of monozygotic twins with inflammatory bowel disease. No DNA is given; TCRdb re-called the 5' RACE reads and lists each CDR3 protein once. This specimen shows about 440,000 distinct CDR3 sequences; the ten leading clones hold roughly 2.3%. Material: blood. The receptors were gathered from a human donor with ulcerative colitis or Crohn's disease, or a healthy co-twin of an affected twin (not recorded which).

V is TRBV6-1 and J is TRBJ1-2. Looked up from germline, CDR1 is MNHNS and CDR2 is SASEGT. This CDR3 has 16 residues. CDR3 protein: CASSGLRESLLNGYTF.

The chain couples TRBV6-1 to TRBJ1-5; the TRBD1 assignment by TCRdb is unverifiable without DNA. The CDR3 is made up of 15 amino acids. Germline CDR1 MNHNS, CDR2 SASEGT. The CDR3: CASSQEDRGSQPQHF.

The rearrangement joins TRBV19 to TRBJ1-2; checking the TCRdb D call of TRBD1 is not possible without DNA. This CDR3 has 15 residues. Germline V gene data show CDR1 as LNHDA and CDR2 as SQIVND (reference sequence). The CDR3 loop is CASSPQQGLGYGYTF.

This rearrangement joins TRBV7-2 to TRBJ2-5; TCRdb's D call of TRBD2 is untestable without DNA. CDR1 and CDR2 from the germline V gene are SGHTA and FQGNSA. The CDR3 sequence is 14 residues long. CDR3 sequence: CSSSAGLYQETQYF.

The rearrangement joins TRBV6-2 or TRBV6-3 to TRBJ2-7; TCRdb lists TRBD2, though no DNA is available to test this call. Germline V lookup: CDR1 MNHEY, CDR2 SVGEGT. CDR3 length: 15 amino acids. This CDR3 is CASSYWTSGGQEQYF.

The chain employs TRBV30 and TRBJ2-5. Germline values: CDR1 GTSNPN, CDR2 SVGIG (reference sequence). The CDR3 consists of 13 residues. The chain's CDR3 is CAWSASFQETQYF.

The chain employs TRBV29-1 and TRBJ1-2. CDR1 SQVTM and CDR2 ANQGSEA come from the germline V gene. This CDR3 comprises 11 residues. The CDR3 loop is CSVVTDYGYTF.

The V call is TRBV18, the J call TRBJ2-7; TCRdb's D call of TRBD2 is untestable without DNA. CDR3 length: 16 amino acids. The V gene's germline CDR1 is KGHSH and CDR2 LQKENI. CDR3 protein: CASSPLSRAPTYEQYF.

The CDR3 sequence: CSARDSGGSQETQYF. The J gene is TRBJ2-5, the V gene TRBV20-1; TCRdb returns TRBD2, unconfirmable since there is no DNA. Looked up from germline, CDR1 is DFQATT and CDR2 is SNEGSKA (reference sequence). This CDR3 is 15 amino acids long.

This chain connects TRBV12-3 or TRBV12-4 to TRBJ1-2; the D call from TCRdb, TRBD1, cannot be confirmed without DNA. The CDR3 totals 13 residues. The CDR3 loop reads CASSQQENYGYTF.

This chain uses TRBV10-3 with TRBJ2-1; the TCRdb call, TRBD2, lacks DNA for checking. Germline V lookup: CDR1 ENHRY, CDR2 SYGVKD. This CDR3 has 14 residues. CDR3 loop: CAITNGGARDEQFF.